The rows below give T cell receptor beta chains drawn from one sample of a study of T cell responses to AZD1222 COVID-19 vaccine. The assay was immunoSEQ multiplex PCR, and TCRdb's table has in-frame clones only and misses some. The repertoire consists of about 140,000 clones, with just over 85% occurring once and the leading ten covering 3% to 4.5%. Sequenced material: peripheral blood, taken on day 0 of AZD1222 vaccination. The receptors here all came from an adult in good health. Each CDR3 is given with its conserved first and last residue. Each record gives: V gene, D gene, clone size, J gene, CDR3 protein, CDR3 DNA. The D gene is left open where the match is weak. Part of the rows lack a size; the others show once, few, many or a class for expanded clones.

>TRBV5-4|.|.|TRBJ2-6
CASFFGPGANVLTF
TGTGCCAGCTTTTTCGGTCCTGGGGCCAACGTCCTGACTTTC
>TRBV5-1|TRBD1|.|TRBJ2-7
CASSLTTGSYEQYF
TGCGCCAGCAGCTTAACGACAGGGTCCTACGAGCAGTACTTC
>TRBV10-3|TRBD2|.|TRBJ2-7
CAISESMSGGQSQASEQYF
TGTGCCATCAGTGAGTCGATGTCGGGAGGGCAATCCCAAGCCTCCGAGCAGTACTTC
>TRBV2|.|.|TRBJ2-7
CASRLTESSYEQYF
TGTGCCAGCAGATTGACGGAGAGCTCCTACGAGCAGTACTTC
>TRBV10-3|TRBD1|.|TRBJ1-5
CAISGQGGQPQHF
TGTGCCATCAGTGGACAGGGTGGTCAGCCCCAGCATTTT
>TRBV6-2/TRBV6-3|.|.|TRBJ1-3
CASGRGGSQSGNTIYF
TGTGCCAGCGGCCGTGGAGGCTCGCAGAGTGGAAACACCATATATTTT
>TRBV3-1/TRBV3-2|.|.|TRBJ2-1
CASSQELAATYNEQFF
TGTGCCAGCAGCCAAGAATTAGCGGCCACCTACAATGAGCAGTTCTTC
>TRBV5-1|.|.|TRBJ1-2
CASSLGVQGGYTF
TGCGCCAGCAGCTTGGGGGTTCAAGGTGGCTACACCTTC
>TRBV5-1|TRBD1|.|TRBJ1-5
CASSSGTGESLGQPQHF
TGCGCCAGCAGCTCCGGGACAGGGGAGTCCCTTGGACAGCCCCAGCATTTT
>TRBV5-1|TRBD1|.|TRBJ1-4
CASSRGQGVEKLFF
TGCGCCAGCAGCCGGGGACAGGGGGTAGAAAAACTGTTTTTT
>TRBV5-1|TRBD1|.|TRBJ2-7
CASGLGQSYEQYF
TGCGCCAGCGGATTGGGACAGTCCTACGAGCAGTACTTC
>TRBV19|.|.|TRBJ2-1
CASSIRSQGHNEQFF
TGTGCCAGTAGTATCAGGAGCCAAGGGCACAATGAGCAGTTCTTC
>TRBV30|.|once|TRBJ2-7
CAWSVGTGSYEQYF
TGTGCCTGGAGTGTAGGTACTGGCTCCTACGAGCAGTACTTC
>TRBV30|.|.|TRBJ2-7
CACWDSAYEQYF
TGTGCCTGTTGGGACTCAGCCTACGAGCAGTACTTC
>TRBV5-5|.|.|TRBJ1-2
CASSLYRDYGYTF
TGTGCCAGCAGCTTGTACAGGGATTATGGCTACACCTTC
>TRBV30|TRBD2|.|TRBJ2-7
CAWSSSPGGGEQYF
TGTGCCTGGAGTTCCTCCCCGGGAGGGGGGGAGCAGTACTTC
>TRBV3-1/TRBV3-2|.|.|TRBJ1-3
CASSHTGLLFPDTIYF
TGTGCCAGCAGCCATACAGGCTTGCTCTTTCCGGACACCATATATTTT
>TRBV6-2/TRBV6-3|TRBD2|once|TRBJ2-5
CASSSGLAGVGETQYF
TGTGCCAGCAGTTCGGGACTAGCGGGAGTAGGGGAGACCCAGTACTTC
>TRBV30|.|.|TRBJ2-7
CAWSVGGGQYF
TGTGCCTGGAGTGTTGGAGGTGGGCAGTACTTC
>TRBV15|.|.|TRBJ1-2
CATGTDGYGYTF
TGTGCCACCGGAACCGACGGCTATGGCTACACCTTC
>TRBV27|.|.|TRBJ1-4
CASSPEGTTNEKLFF
TGTGCCAGCAGCCCGGAGGGGACAACTAATGAAAAACTGTTTTTT
>TRBV9|TRBD1|.|TRBJ2-3
CASNTGDDTDTQYF
TGTGCCAGCAACACAGGGGACGACACAGATACGCAGTATTTT
>TRBV7-2|.|once|TRBJ2-7
CASSLRPSPSYEQYF
TGTGCCAGCTCTTTACGTCCTAGCCCGTCCTACGAGCAGTACTTC
>TRBV10-3|.|.|TRBJ2-1
CAISFSRDSFYNEQFF
TGTGCCATCAGTTTTTCCCGGGACTCCTTCTACAATGAGCAGTTCTTC
>TRBV6-5|.|.|TRBJ1-6
CASRMDTGLNSPLHF
TGTGCCAGCAGGATGGACACAGGACTAAATTCACCCCTCCACTTT
>TRBV28|.|.|TRBJ1-1
CASSRPRQMNTEAFF
TGTGCCAGCAGTCGTCCACGACAGATGAACACTGAAGCTTTCTTT
>TRBV6-4|TRBD1|.|TRBJ2-2
CASSSGGGNTGELFF
TGTGCCAGCTCTTCAGGGGGCGGGAACACCGGGGAGCTGTTTTTT
>TRBV6-5|TRBD2|.|TRBJ2-7
CASGGDKLTSYEQYF
TGTGCCAGTGGGGGGGATAAACTGACTTCCTACGAGCAGTACTTC
>TRBV29-1|.|.|TRBJ1-2
CSESTGMGYGYTF
TGCAGCGAATCGACAGGAATGGGCTATGGCTACACCTTC
>TRBV6-6|TRBD2|.|TRBJ2-1
CASIPGLAGEPFF
TGTGCCAGCATACCCGGACTAGCGGGAGAACCGTTCTTC
>TRBV6-5|.|.|TRBJ2-3
CASSLGRTDTQYF
TGTGCCAGCAGCTTAGGCCGCACAGATACGCAGTATTTT
>TRBV6-6|.|.|TRBJ1-2
CASSPTLLDGYTF
TGTGCCAGCAGTCCGACCCTCCTCGATGGCTACACCTTC
>TRBV7-2|TRBD2|.|TRBJ2-5
CASSLWTAGEETQYF
TGTGCCAGCAGCTTATGGACAGCGGGAGAAGAGACCCAGTACTTC